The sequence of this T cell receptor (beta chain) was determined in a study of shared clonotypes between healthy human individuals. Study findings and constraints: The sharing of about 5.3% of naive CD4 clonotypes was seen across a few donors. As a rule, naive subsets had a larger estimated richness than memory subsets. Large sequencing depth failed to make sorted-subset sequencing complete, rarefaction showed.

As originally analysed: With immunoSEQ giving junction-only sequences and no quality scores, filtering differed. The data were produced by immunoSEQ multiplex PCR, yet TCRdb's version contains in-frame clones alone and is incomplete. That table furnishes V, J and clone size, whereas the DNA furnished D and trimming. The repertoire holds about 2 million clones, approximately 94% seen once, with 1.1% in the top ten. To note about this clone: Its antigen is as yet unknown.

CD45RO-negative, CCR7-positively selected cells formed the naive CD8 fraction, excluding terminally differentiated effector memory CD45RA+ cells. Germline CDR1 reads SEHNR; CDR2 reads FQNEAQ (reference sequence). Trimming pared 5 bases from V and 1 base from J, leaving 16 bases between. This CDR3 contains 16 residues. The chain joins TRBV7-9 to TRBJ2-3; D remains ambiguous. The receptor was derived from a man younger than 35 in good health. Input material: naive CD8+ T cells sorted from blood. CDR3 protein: CASSPPRGAGTDTQYF. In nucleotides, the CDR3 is TGTGCCAGCAGCCCCCCCCGTGGTGCAGGCACAGATACGCAGTATTTT.